Following are 11 T cell receptor beta chains from one sample sequenced in a study of blood T cell repertoires in COVID-19. Libraries were prepared by immunoSEQ multiplex PCR; TCRdb keeps only in-frame clonotypes and omits some of them. The repertoire consists of some 220,000 clones, with more than 70% occurring once and the leading ten covering over 10%. Sequenced material: peripheral blood. These receptors all stem from a human donor in a cohort sampled during active COVID-19.

This chain joins TRBV7-2 and TRBJ2-1; D is unclear. This CDR3 has 16 residues. With 5 bases removed from V and 4 bases from J, the gap between germline ends came to 18 bases. In germline, CDR1 is SGHTA, CDR2 FQGNSA. The CDR3 reads CASSLALEIDYNEQFF. The DNA of the CDR3 is TGTGCCAGCAGCCTTGCCCTCGAGATAGATTACAATGAGCAGTTCTTC.

This chain uses TRBV7-9 with TRBJ1-1; no clear D. Germline V gives CDR1 SEHNR, CDR2 FQNEAQ (reference sequence). The CDR3 runs to 15 residues. Trimming stripped 2 bases from V and 3 bases from J, with 13 bases between. DNA of the CDR3: TGTGCCAGCAGCTTAAACCTTTGGGAGGACACTGAAGCTTTCTTT. Protein product: CASSLNLWEDTEAFF. Drawing the rest from reference TRBV7-9 and TRBJ1-1, the complete variable domain is DTGVSQNPRHKITKRGQNVTFRCDPISEHNRLYWYRQTLGQGPEFLTYFQNEAQLEKSRLLSDRFSAERPKGSFSTLEIQRTEQGDSAMYLCASSLNLWEDTEAFFGQGTRLTVV.

The chain joins TRBV5-1 to TRBJ1-4, with 7 positions matching TRBD1. CDR3 length equals 15 residues. The germline V gene encodes CDR1 SGHRS and CDR2 YFSETQ. The junction had 3 bases not matched to a gene; V was cut back by 4 bases and J by 0 bases. CDR3 DNA sequence: TGCGCCAGCAGCACCGGGACAGCAACTAATGAAAAACTGTTTTTT. It translates to CASSTGTATNEKLFF.

In this sample, this clone turned up once. CDR3 DNA: TGTGCCAGCAGCCCCCGGAGGGCTGGAAACACCATATATTTT. Its translation: CASSPRRAGNTIYF. This rearrangement joins TRBV9 to TRBJ1-3; D unclear. V was clipped by 4 bases and J by 2 bases, with 10 bases between them. The CDR3 covers 14 residues. Looked up from germline, CDR1 is SGDLS and CDR2 is YYNGEE.

A few counts support this clone. The chain employs TRBV9 and TRBJ1-5; tentatively, D is TRBD1 (5 bases). Trimming took off 4 bases at V and 3 bases at J, with 8 bases between the two ends. CDR1 SGDLS and CDR2 YYNGEE come from the germline V gene. CDR3 length: 13 residues. CDR3 nucleotide sequence: TGTGCCAGCAGCCGGGACTTCAATCAGCCCCAGCATTTT. Translated: CASSRDFNQPQHF.

V is TRBV28 and J is TRBJ1-2; no firm D call. The V end lost 6 bases, the J end lost 2 bases, and 16 bases lay between the germline ends. CDR1 MDHEN and CDR2 SYDVKM come from the germline V gene. The CDR3 is 15 residues long. The CDR3 DNA is TGTGCCAGCAGGTCACCCCGGGTCGAGAACTATGGCTACACCTTC. It translates to CASRSPRVENYGYTF.

The CDR3 DNA reads TGTGCCAGCAGCCCGAGTAGCGGGGTAGATTCACCCCTCCACTTT. Translated: CASSPSSGVDSPLHF. The chain combines TRBV5-4 with TRBJ1-6; D is unresolved. Between the trimmed V and J ends, which lost 4 bases and 8 bases, there was a span of 16 bases. This CDR3 is 15 amino acids long. Germline CDR1 and CDR2: SGHNT and YYREEE (reference sequence).

The chain is built from TRBV7-9 and TRBJ1-5; TRBD1 aligns across 10 bases. Germline loops: CDR1 SEHNR, CDR2 FQNEAQ (reference sequence). The CDR3 is made up of 15 amino acids. V lost 1 base to trimming and J lost 6 bases; unmatched junction nucleotides: 3. The CDR3 coding sequence is TGTGCCAGCAGCTTAGGGGGACAGGGGTTTCAGCCCCAGCATTTT. It specifies CASSLGGQGFQPQHF.

The chain combines TRBV11-2 with TRBJ2-7; TRBD1 aligns across 7 bases. CDR1 and CDR2 from the germline V gene are SGHAT and FQNNGV. Trimming cost V 7 bases and J 0 bases; bases outside gene matches: 9. The CDR3 has 15 amino acids. The DNA of the CDR3 is TGTGCCAGCACCCCCAAGGGGGCAGGCTCCTACGAGCAGTACTTC. Translating it yields CASTPKGAGSYEQYF.

The CDR3 sequence is CASSPSTGAINEKLFF. The CDR3 nucleotides are TGCGCCAGCAGCCCCTCGACAGGGGCCATCAATGAAAAACTGTTTTTT. This chain joins TRBV5-1 and TRBJ1-4, with 8 bases lining up with TRBD1. Germline loops: CDR1 SGHRS, CDR2 YFSETQ. Trimming at V came to 4 bases and at J to 5 bases, leaving 10 bases not matched to a gene. CDR3 length equals 16 residues.

There are a few counts of this clone. This chain joins TRBV29-1 and TRBJ1-1, with a weak D call TRBD1 (5 bases). Germline CDR1 SQVTM, CDR2 ANQGSEA. The CDR3 contains 13 residues. Trimming removed 7 bases at V and 3 bases at J, with 15 bases between. This chain's CDR3 is CSGTPGGDTEAFF. CDR3 in DNA: TGCAGCGGTACCCCGGGGGGGGACACTGAAGCTTTCTTT.